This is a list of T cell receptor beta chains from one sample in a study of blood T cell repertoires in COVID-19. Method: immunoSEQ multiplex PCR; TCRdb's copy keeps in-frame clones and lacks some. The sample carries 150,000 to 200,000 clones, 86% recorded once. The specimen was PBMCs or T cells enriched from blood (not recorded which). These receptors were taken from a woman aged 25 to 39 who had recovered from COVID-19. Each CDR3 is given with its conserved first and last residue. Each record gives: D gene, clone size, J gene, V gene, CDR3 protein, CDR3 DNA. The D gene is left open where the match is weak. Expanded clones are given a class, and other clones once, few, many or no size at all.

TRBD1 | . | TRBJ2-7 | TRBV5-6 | CASSSGYQGAREQYF | TGTGCCAGCAGCTCGGGTTACCAGGGGGCCCGCGAGCAGTACTTC
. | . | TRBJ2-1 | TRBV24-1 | CATSAWTAGGAPYNEQFF | TGTGCCACCAGTGCCTGGACAGCTGGGGGGGCCCCCTACAATGAGCAGTTCTTC
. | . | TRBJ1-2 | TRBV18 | CAAQGFNYGYTF | TGTGCCGCCCAGGGGTTTAACTATGGCTACACCTTC
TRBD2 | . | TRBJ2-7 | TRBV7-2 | CASSPLGLAHYEQYF | TGTGCCAGCAGCCCGTTGGGACTAGCCCACTACGAGCAGTACTTC
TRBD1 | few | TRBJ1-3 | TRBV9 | CASSGQGTSGNTIYF | TGTGCCAGCAGCGGACAGGGTACCTCTGGAAACACCATATATTTT
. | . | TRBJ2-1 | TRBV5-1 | CASSYRQLQYNEQFF | TGCGCCAGCAGTTACAGACAGTTACAGTACAATGAGCAGTTCTTC
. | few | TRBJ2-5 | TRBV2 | CASSSQTRTQYF | TGTGCCAGCAGTTCTCAGACTAGGACCCAGTACTTC
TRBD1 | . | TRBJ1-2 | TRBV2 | CASSEVGQLLNYGYTF | TGTGCCAGCAGTGAAGTGGGACAGCTACTTAACTATGGCTACACCTTC
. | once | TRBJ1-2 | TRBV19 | CASSETGTYGYTF | TGTGCCAGTAGCGAAACAGGGACCTATGGCTACACCTTC
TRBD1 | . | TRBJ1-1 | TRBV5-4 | CASSSRTGGITEAFF | TGTGCCAGCAGCTCCCGGACAGGGGGAATCACTGAAGCTTTCTTT
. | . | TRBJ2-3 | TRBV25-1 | CASSALTGSDTQYF | TGTGCCAGCAGTGCCCTGACAGGTTCGGATACGCAGTATTTT
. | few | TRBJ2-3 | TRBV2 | CASSENRLFSTDTQYF | TGTGCCAGCAGTGAAAACAGGCTTTTTAGCACAGATACGCAGTATTTT
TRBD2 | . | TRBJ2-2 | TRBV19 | CASSRLAGGNTGELFF | TGTGCCAGTAGTCGCTTAGCGGGAGGGAACACCGGGGAGCTGTTTTTT
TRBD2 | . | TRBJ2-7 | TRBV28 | CASRKVLAGGGEQYF | TGTGCCAGCAGGAAAGTTCTAGCGGGAGGTGGTGAGCAGTACTTC
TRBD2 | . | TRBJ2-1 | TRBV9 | CASTGGADNEQFF | TGTGCCAGCACCGGGGGGGCCGACAATGAGCAGTTCTTC
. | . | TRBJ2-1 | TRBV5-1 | CASSLPVYNEQFF | TGCGCCAGCAGCTTGCCAGTATACAATGAGCAGTTCTTC
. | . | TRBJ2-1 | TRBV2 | CASGGSGRYRNTYNEQFF | TGTGCCAGCGGGGGGAGTGGTCGCTACAGAAATACCTACAATGAGCAGTTCTTC
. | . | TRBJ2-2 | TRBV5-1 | CASSRHRDTGELFF | TGCGCCAGCAGCCGACACAGGGACACCGGGGAGCTGTTTTTT
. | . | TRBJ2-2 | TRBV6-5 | CASLDRTANTGELFF | TGTGCCAGCCTTGACAGGACCGCGAACACCGGGGAGCTGTTTTTT
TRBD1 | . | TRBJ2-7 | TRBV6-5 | CASSWTGGAYEQYF | TGTGCCAGCAGTTGGACAGGGGGTGCCTACGAGCAGTACTTC
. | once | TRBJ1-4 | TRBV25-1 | CASSDPIQGHNEKLFF | TGTGCCAGCAGTGATCCCATACAGGGACATAATGAAAAACTGTTTTTT
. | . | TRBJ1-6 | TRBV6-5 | CASRVKTDNSPLHF | TGTGCCAGCAGAGTAAAGACAGATAATTCACCCCTCCACTTT
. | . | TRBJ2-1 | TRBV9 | CASSAGDVNNEQFF | TGTGCCAGCAGCGCGGGGGACGTGAACAATGAGCAGTTCTTC
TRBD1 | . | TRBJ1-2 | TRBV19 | CASSDRVEAGYTF | TGTGCCAGTAGCGACAGGGTCGAGGCTGGCTACACCTTC
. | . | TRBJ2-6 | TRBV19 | CASNERGSGANVLTF | TGTGCCAGTAATGAAAGGGGGTCAGGGGCCAACGTCCTGACTTTC
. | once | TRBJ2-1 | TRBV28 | CASSSDVLGLGEQFF | TGTGCCAGCAGTTCCGACGTACTAGGCCTAGGTGAGCAGTTCTTC
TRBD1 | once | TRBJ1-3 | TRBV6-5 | CASGQGGNTIYF | TGTGCCAGTGGACAGGGTGGAAACACCATATATTTT
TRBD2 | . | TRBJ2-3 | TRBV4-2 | CASKLAGDTDTQYF | TGTGCCAGCAAACTAGCGGGAGACACAGATACGCAGTATTTT
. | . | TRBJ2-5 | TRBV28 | CASNRRETQYF | TGTGCCAGCAACCGCCGGGAGACCCAGTACTTC
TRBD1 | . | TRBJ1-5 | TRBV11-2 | CASSLRTGLLNSNQPQHF | TGTGCCAGCAGCTTAAGGACAGGGCTCCTTAATAGCAATCAGCCCCAGCATTTT
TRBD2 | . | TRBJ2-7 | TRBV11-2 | CASSLEGGDYLNYEQYF | TGTGCCAGCAGCTTGGAGGGTGGGGACTACCTAAACTACGAGCAGTACTTC
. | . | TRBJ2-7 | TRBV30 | CAWSGQLYEQYF | TGTGCCTGGAGTGGACAGCTCTACGAGCAGTACTTC
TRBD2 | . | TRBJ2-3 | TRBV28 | CASSTIAGGRSDTQYF | TGTGCCAGCAGTACGATAGCGGGAGGACGGTCAGATACGCAGTATTTT
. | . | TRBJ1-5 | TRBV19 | CASSTSQIPQHF | TGTGCCAGTAGTACTTCCCAGATACCCCAGCATTTT
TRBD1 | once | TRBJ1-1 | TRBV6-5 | CASSYNRGTSTEAFF | TGTGCCAGCAGTTACAACAGGGGGACTTCCACTGAAGCTTTCTTT
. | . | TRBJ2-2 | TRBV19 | CASSPQAGAGELFF | TGTGCCAGTAGTCCCCAAGCCGGGGCCGGGGAGCTGTTTTTT
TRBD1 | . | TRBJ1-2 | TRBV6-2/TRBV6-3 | CASSYLTGDYGYTF | TGTGCCAGCAGTTACTTAACAGGGGACTATGGCTACACCTTC
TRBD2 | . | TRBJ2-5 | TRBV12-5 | CASGPGRLAGGHKETQYF | TGTGCTAGTGGTCCCGGGCGATTGGCGGGAGGGCATAAAGAGACCCAGTACTTC
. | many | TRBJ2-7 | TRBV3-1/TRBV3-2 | CASSQRRNSGHEQYF | TGTGCCAGCAGCCAGCGGAGGAATAGTGGCCACGAGCAGTACTTC
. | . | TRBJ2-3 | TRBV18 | CASSRQSSTDTQYF | TGTGCCAGCTCACGACAGTCTAGCACAGATACGCAGTATTTT
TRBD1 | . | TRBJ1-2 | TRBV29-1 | CSVGGDGGQNYGYTF | TGCAGCGTTGGAGGGGACGGGGGACAGAACTATGGCTACACCTTC